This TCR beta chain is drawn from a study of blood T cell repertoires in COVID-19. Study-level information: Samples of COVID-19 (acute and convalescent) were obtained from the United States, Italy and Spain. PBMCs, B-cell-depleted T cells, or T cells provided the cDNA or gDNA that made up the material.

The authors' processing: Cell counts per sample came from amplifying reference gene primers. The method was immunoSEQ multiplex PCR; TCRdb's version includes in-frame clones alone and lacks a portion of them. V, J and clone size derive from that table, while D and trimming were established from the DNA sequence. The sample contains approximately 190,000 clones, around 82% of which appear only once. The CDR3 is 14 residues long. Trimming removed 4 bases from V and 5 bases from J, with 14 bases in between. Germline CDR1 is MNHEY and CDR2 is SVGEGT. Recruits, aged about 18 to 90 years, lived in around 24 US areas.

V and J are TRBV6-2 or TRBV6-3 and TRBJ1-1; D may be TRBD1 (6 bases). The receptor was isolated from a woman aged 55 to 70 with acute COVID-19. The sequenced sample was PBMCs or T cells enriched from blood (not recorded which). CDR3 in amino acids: CASSLYRERTEAFF. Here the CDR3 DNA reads TGTGCCAGCAGTTTGTACAGGGAGAGGACTGAAGCTTTCTTT.